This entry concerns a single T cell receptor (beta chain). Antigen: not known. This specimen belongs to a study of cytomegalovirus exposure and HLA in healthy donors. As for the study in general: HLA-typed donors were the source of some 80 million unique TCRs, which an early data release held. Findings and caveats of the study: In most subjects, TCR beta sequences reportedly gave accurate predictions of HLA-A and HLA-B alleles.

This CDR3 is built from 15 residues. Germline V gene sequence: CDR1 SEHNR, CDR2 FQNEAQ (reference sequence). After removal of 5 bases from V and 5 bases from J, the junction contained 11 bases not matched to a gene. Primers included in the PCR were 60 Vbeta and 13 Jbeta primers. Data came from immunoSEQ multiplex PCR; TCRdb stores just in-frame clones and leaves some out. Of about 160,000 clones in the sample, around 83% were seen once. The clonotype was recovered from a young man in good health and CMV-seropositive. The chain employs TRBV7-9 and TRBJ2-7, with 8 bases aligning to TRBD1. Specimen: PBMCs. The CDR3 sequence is CASSGSTGVVHEQYF. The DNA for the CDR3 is TGTGCCAGCAGCGGGTCGACAGGGGTGGTACACGAGCAGTACTTC.